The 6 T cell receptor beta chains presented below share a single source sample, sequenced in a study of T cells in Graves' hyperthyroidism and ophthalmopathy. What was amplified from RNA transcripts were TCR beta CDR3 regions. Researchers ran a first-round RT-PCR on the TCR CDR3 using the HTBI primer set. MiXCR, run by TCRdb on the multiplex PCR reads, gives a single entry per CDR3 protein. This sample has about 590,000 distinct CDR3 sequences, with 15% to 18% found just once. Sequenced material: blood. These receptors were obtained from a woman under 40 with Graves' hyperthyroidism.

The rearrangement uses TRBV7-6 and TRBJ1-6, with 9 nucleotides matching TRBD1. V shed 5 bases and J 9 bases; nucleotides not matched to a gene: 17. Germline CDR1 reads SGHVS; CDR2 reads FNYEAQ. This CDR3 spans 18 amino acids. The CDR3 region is CASSQADRDRERGSPLHF. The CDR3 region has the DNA TGTGCCAGCAGCCAAGCTGATCGGGACAGGGAAAGGGGTTCACCCCTCCACTTT.

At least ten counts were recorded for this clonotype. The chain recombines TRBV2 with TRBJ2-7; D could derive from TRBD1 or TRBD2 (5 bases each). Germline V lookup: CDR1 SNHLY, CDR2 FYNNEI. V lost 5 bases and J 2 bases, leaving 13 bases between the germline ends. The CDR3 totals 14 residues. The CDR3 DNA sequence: TGTGCCAGCAGTAACCGGGACCTCACCTACGAGCAGTACTTC. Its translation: CASSNRDLTYEQYF.

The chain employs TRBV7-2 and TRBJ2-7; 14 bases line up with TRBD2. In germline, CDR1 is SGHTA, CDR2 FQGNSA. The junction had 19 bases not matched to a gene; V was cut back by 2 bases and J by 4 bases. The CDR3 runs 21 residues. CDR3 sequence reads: CASSLSPGGQGLAGDPYEQYF. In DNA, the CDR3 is TGTGCCAGCAGCTTATCCCCCGGGGGACAGGGACTAGCGGGAGACCCTTACGAGCAGTACTTC.

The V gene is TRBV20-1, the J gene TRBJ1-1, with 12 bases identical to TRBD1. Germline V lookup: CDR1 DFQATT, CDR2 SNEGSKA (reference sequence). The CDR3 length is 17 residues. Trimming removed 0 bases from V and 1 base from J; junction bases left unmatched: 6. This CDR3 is CSARDPGQGASNTEAFF. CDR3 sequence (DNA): TGCAGTGCTAGAGATCCGGGACAGGGGGCGTCGAACACTGAAGCTTTCTTT.

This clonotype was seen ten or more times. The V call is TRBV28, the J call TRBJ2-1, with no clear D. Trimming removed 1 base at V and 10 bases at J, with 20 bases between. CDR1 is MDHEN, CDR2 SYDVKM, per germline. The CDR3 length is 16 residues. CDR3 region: CASSLYAHDGKREQFF. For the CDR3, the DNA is TGTGCCAGCAGTTTATATGCCCACGACGGAAAACGAGAGCAGTTCTTC.

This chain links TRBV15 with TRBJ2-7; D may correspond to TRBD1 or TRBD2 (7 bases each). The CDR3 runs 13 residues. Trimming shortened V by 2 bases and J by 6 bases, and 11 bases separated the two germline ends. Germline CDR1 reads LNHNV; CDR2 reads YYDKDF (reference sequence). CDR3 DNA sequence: TGTGCCACCAGCAGATCAGGGGGGGTCGAGCAGTACTTC. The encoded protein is CATSRSGGVEQYF.